This T cell receptor beta chain was obtained from a study of T cell clonotyping in hematopoietic cell transplantation. Germline CDR1 is SEHNR and CDR2 is FQNEAQ (reference sequence). V shed 5 bases and J 0 bases; nucleotides not matched to a gene: 13. The CDR3 sequence is 19 residues long. Method: immunoSEQ multiplex PCR; TCRdb's copy keeps in-frame clones and lacks some. The table shows some 18,000 clones, with more than 70% occurring only once. Worth noting for this clone: Its antigen is currently unknown.

Overall study results and limits: Pathologically expanded recipient clonotypes increased progressively from day 30 to day 180 as diversity fell.

As for time point: recipient sample about 28 days before transplant, after cytoreduction. Recipient blood drawn about 28 days pretransplant and days 30, 100, 180 after. V is TRBV7-9 and J is TRBJ2-6; 7 bases are a match to TRBD1. This specimen consisted of peripheral blood mononuclear cells, obtained before stem cell transplant. The TCR comes from a man aged 45-65 years with acute myeloid leukemia. Some clones in this sample may be carry-over from other donors' samples. The chain's CDR3 is CASSTPPGQIFSGANVLTF. The CDR3 nucleotides are TGTGCCAGCAGCACTCCCCCGGGACAGATTTTCTCTGGGGCCAACGTCCTGACTTTC.